The next 27 T cell receptor beta chains were all read from a single sample in a study of T cells in tumors after PD-1 blockade. Repertoires were generated with immunoSEQ multiplex PCR, while TCRdb's copy carries only in-frame clones and drops some. The table has about 59,000 clones, over 75% seen once; the top ten hold around 15%. The starting material was PBMCs, obtained before anti-PD-1 treatment. These receptors all stem from a human donor with basal cell carcinoma.

This clone was detected once. V gene TRBV14 combines with J gene TRBJ2-1; possibly TRBD1 for D (5 bases). Per germline, CDR1 SGHDN and CDR2 FVKESK. V dropped 4 bases and J dropped 10 bases, with 20 bases sitting between them. This CDR3 has 15 residues. The CDR3 protein is CASSRLRVPGSEQFF. The CDR3 DNA reads TGTGCCAGCAGCCGACTCAGGGTCCCGGGCAGCGAGCAGTTCTTC.

This chain joins TRBV18 and TRBJ2-1; 8 bases line up with TRBD1. This CDR3 is built from 15 residues. Trimming cost V 5 bases and J 1 base; bases outside gene matches: 4. Germline V lookup: CDR1 KGHSH, CDR2 LQKENI. The CDR3 region has the DNA TGTGCCAGCTCATCTAACAGGGGGTCCTACAATGAGCAGTTCTTC. Amino acid sequence: CASSSNRGSYNEQFF.

The rearrangement uses TRBV29-1 and TRBJ2-7, with D hard to call. V was clipped by 2 bases and J by 4 bases, with 6 bases between them. Germline-derived CDR1 and CDR2 are SQVTM and ANQGSEA. This CDR3 is built from 11 residues. CDR3 sequence reads: CSVEKAYEQYF. Here the CDR3 DNA reads TGCAGCGTTGAAAAGGCATACGAGCAGTACTTC.

This clone ranks as medium-sized. This chain links TRBV7-9 with TRBJ1-4, with D possibly matching TRBD1 (6 bases). V shed 3 bases and J shed 8 bases, with 13 bases lying between them. This CDR3 is built from 14 residues. Germline loops: CDR1 SEHNR, CDR2 FQNEAQ (reference sequence). The CDR3 loop is CASSLEQGSEKLFF. For the CDR3, the DNA is TGTGCCAGCAGCTTGGAACAGGGCAGCGAAAAACTGTTTTTT.

This chain connects TRBV4-1 to TRBJ1-3; D may be TRBD1 (6 bases). This CDR3 region has 15 residues. The germline V and J ends were trimmed by 3 bases and 3 bases, with 12 bases remaining between them. Per germline, CDR1 MGHRA and CDR2 YSYEKL. The CDR3 DNA is TGCGCCAGCAGCCAGTCGGGGGCGGGTGGAAACACCATATATTTT. This codes for CASSQSGAGGNTIYF.

This chain connects TRBV7-3 to TRBJ2-1; 8 bases line up with TRBD2. The CDR3 runs to 15 residues. Germline V CDR1 and CDR2: SGHTA, FQGTGA. With V trimmed by 2 bases and J by 5 bases, 5 bases remained unmatched. Here the CDR3 DNA reads TGTGCCAGCAGCTTATCAGGACTAGCCAACAATGAGCAGTTCTTC. Its protein is CASSLSGLANNEQFF. The variable domain in full, with the rest retrieved from reference TRBV7-3 and TRBJ2-1, is GAGVSQTPSNKVTEKGKYVELRCDPISGHTALYWYRQSLGQGPEFLIYFQGTGAADDSGLPNDRFFAVRPEGSVSTLKIQRTERGDSAVYLCASSLSGLANNEQFFGPGTRLTVL.

This chain connects TRBV7-8 to TRBJ2-7; D perhaps matches TRBD2 (5 bases). Trimming cost V 5 bases and J 3 bases, with 11 bases left between them. In germline, CDR1 is SGHVS, CDR2 FQNEAQ. The CDR3 is 13 amino acids. CDR3 DNA: TGTGCCAGCAGCCCCGCCGCGGGCTACGAGCAGTACTTC. Its protein is CASSPAAGYEQYF.

This clone appeared many times. V and J are TRBV7-9 and TRBJ2-3; 9 nucleotides agree with TRBD1. V gave up 5 bases and J gave up 2 bases; unmatched junction bases: 5. CDR3 length: 15 residues. Germline V gives CDR1 SEHNR, CDR2 FQNEAQ (reference sequence). The chain's CDR3 is CASSPWTGATDTQYF. In DNA, the CDR3 is TGTGCCAGCAGCCCCTGGACAGGGGCCACAGATACGCAGTATTTT. Supplemented by reference TRBV7-9 and TRBJ2-3, the full variable domain reads DTGVSQNPRHKITKRGQNVTFRCDPISEHNRLYWYRQTLGQGPEFLTYFQNEAQLEKSRLLSDRFSAERPKGSFSTLEIQRTEQGDSAMYLCASSPWTGATDTQYFGPGTRLTVL.

The genes are TRBV7-9 and TRBJ2-7, with D unclear. Trimming pared 2 bases from V and 6 bases from J, leaving 14 bases between. The CDR3 is 14 residues long. The germline CDR1 and CDR2 sequences are SEHNR and FQNEAQ (reference sequence). Here the CDR3 DNA reads TGTGCCAGCAGCTTAACCCCACCACCTCTCGAGCAGTACTTC. It is translated as CASSLTPPPLEQYF.

The genes are TRBV6-1 and TRBJ1-2; D perhaps matches TRBD1 (5 bases). CDR3 length: 13 amino acids. Germline assignment: CDR1 MNHNS and CDR2 SASEGT. Trimming cost V 1 base and J 4 bases, with 7 bases left between them. CDR3 sequence: CASSEGRVYGYTF. Here the CDR3 DNA reads TGTGCCAGCAGTGAAGGCAGGGTCTATGGCTACACCTTC.

The chain employs TRBV11-3 and TRBJ2-3; D is uncertain. Germline assignment: CDR1 SGHNT and CDR2 YENEEA. V lost 0 bases and J 4 bases, leaving 5 bases between the germline ends. This CDR3 spans 13 amino acids. DNA for the CDR3: TGTGCCAGCAGCTTAGATCACGCAGATACGCAGTATTTT. This sequence encodes CASSLDHADTQYF. Based on the CDR3 plus reference TRBV11-3 and TRBJ2-3, the full variable domain is EAGVVQSPRYKIIEKKQPVAFWCNPISGHNTLYWYLQNLGQGPELLIRYENEEAVDDSQLPKDRFSAERLKGVDSTLKIQPAELGDSAVYLCASSLDHADTQYFGPGTRLTVL.

The V call is TRBV19, the J call TRBJ2-7; either TRBD1 or TRBD2 may fit D (5 bases each). Trimming took 6 bases from V and 4 from J, leaving 13 bases between them. CDR3 length: 13 amino acids. Germline CDR1 reads LNHDA; CDR2 reads SQIVND (reference sequence). CDR3 DNA: TGTGCCAGTAGCAGAACCGGGGCTTACGAGCAGTACTTC. Protein sequence: CASSRTGAYEQYF.

This chain links TRBV5-1 with TRBJ2-7; 16 positions agree with TRBD2. CDR1 is SGHRS and CDR2 is YFSETQ in the germline V gene. V dropped 4 bases and J dropped 2; count of bases not matched to a gene: 3. This CDR3 is built from 16 residues. CDR3 sequence reads: CASSPGTSGGAYEQYF. CDR3 bases: TGCGCCAGCAGCCCAGGGACTAGCGGGGGGGCCTACGAGCAGTACTTC.

V gene TRBV15 combines with J gene TRBJ1-5; the match to TRBD1 covers 8 bases. Germline trimming cut 0 bases from V and 3 bases from J; bases unmatched to any gene: 7. The CDR3 consists of 17 residues. Per the germline V gene, CDR1 is LNHNV and CDR2 is YYDKDF (reference sequence). As DNA, the CDR3 is TGTGCCACCAGCAGAGATAGGACAGGGCGAACCAATCAGCCCCAGCATTTT. Its translation: CATSRDRTGRTNQPQHF.

The rearrangement links TRBV7-9 to TRBJ1-2; D possibly corresponds to TRBD1 (5 bases). CDR3 length: 16 amino acids. V was cut by 5 bases and J by 4 bases, with 20 bases left in between. Germline loops: CDR1 SEHNR, CDR2 FQNEAQ (reference sequence). The CDR3 loop reads CASSETGAGQPYGYTF. The CDR3 region has the DNA TGTGCCAGCAGCGAGACTGGGGCAGGCCAGCCCTATGGCTACACCTTC. Looking up the rest from reference TRBV7-9 and TRBJ1-2 gives the full variable domain: DTGVSQNPRHKITKRGQNVTFRCDPISEHNRLYWYRQTLGQGPEFLTYFQNEAQLEKSRLLSDRFSAERPKGSFSTLEIQRTEQGDSAMYLCASSETGAGQPYGYTFGSGTRLTVV.

The chain carries TRBV27 and TRBJ1-5; D not certain. Germline V gene sequence: CDR1 MNHEY, CDR2 SMNVEV (reference sequence). The germline V and J ends were trimmed by 5 bases and 2 bases, with 10 bases remaining between them. This CDR3 comprises 14 residues. The CDR3 region has the DNA TGTGCCAGCAGTGCCGACTGGGGCAATCAGCCCCAGCATTTT. This gives the protein CASSADWGNQPQHF.

The chain couples TRBV29-1 to TRBJ2-7, with D maybe TRBD1 (6 bases). This CDR3 is 13 amino acids long. Trimming took off 2 bases at V and 0 bases at J, with 8 bases between the two ends. Per the germline V gene, CDR1 is SQVTM and CDR2 is ANQGSEA. CDR3 loop: CSVETDSSYEQYF. The CDR3 DNA is TGCAGCGTTGAAACGGACAGCTCCTACGAGCAGTACTTC.

V is TRBV7-8 and J is TRBJ2-7; unclear D gene. This CDR3 comprises 14 residues. CDR1 and CDR2 from the germline V gene are SGHVS and FQNEAQ. V shed 5 bases and J shed 2 bases, with 13 bases lying between them. The CDR3 protein is CASSPYLTPYEQYF. The CDR3 region has the DNA TGTGCCAGCAGCCCGTACCTGACCCCCTACGAGCAGTACTTC.

This sequence joins TRBV2 and TRBJ2-1; perhaps TRBD2 as D (7 bases). The germline gives CDR1 SNHLY, CDR2 FYNNEI. This CDR3 region has 15 residues. V was shortened by 3 bases and J by 8 bases, with 17 bases between the two germline ends. The CDR3 loop reads CASSDRGGVRYEQFF. Here the CDR3 DNA reads TGTGCCAGCAGTGATAGGGGGGGCGTCCGGTATGAGCAGTTCTTC. The full variable domain, rest sourced from reference TRBV2 and TRBJ2-1, is EPEVTQTPSHQVTQMGQEVILRCVPISNHLYFYWYRQILGQKVEFLVSFYNNEISEKSEIFDDQFSVERPDGSNFTLKIRSTKLEDSAMYFCASSDRGGVRYEQFFGPGTRLTVL.

The chain combines TRBV5-1 with TRBJ1-1; 7 bases line up with TRBD1. V was clipped by 3 bases and J by 4 bases; unmatched bases: 18. There are 18 residues in the CDR3. Germline V CDR1 and CDR2: SGHRS, YFSETQ. The CDR3 region is CASSSRPITGVVGTEAFF. CDR3 nucleotides: TGCGCCAGCAGCTCCCGGCCGATTACAGGGGTGGTCGGCACTGAAGCTTTCTTT.

The V gene is TRBV5-4, the J gene TRBJ2-1; TRBD2 aligns across 10 bases. The CDR3 sequence is 15 residues long. V was clipped by 0 bases and J by 4 bases; unmatched bases: 1. Germline V lookup: CDR1 SGHNT, CDR2 YYREEE (reference sequence). The CDR3 region has the DNA TGTGCCAGCAGCTTGGATAGCGGGGGGTACAATGAGCAGTTCTTC. Its translation is CASSLDSGGYNEQFF.

The gene calls are TRBV30 and TRBJ1-6; 9 bases match TRBD1. Germline V gene lookup returns CDR1 GTSNPN and CDR2 SVGIG (reference sequence). This CDR3 is 15 amino acids long. The ends lost 8 bases at V and 8 bases at J; junction bases unmatched: 13. Written as DNA, the CDR3 is TGTGCCCGGTCAGACCGGACAGGGGATTATTCACCCCTCCACTTT. It codes for CARSDRTGDYSPLHF.

On this clone: An end of the junction does not agree with germline; a read error may underlie this. The CDR3, as DNA: TGTGCCAGCAGTTACTCGGGACAGCCTAATTTACCCCTCCACTTT. This gives the protein CASSYSGQPNLPLHF. This chain joins TRBV6-5 and TRBJ1-6; 7 bases are a match to TRBD1. The CDR3 runs to 15 residues. Germline lookup yields CDR1 MNHEY and CDR2 SVGAGI.

The chain's CDR3 is CASSSSPRTEAFF. The CDR3 DNA follows: TGTGCCAGTAGTAGTTCGCCGAGGACTGAAGCTTTCTTT. The rearrangement uses TRBV19 and TRBJ1-1; D unresolved. The CDR3 is 13 amino acids. V was clipped by 4 bases and J by 5 bases, with 11 bases between them. Germline V gene sequence: CDR1 LNHDA, CDR2 SQIVND (reference sequence).

V usage is TRBV29-1 and J usage is TRBJ2-5; weak D call: TRBD1 (7 bases). This CDR3 has 20 residues. V shed 3 bases and J shed 1 base, with 30 bases lying between them. Germline V CDR1 and CDR2: SQVTM, ANQGSEA. CDR3 DNA sequence: TGCAGCGTTGAGTTTGGAGGAAGGGACACTCCAGGGGGACTCCAAGAGACCCAGTACTTC. Protein sequence: CSVEFGGRDTPGGLQETQYF.

This sequence joins TRBV29-1 and TRBJ2-1; TRBD1 agrees at 12 bases. CDR3 length: 14 residues. The trim removed 7 bases at V and 3 bases at J, leaving 4 bases unmatched. Per germline, CDR1 SQVTM and CDR2 ANQGSEA. CDR3 region: CSGGTGGSYNEQFF. CDR3 nucleotide sequence: TGCAGCGGTGGGACAGGGGGCAGCTACAATGAGCAGTTCTTC.

This clone was observed a few times. The chain combines TRBV30 with TRBJ1-5; D possibly corresponds to TRBD1 (6 bases). Germline CDR1 GTSNPN, CDR2 SVGIG (reference sequence). CDR3 length: 12 residues. V gave up 4 bases and J gave up 4 bases, with 8 bases separating them. CDR3 coding DNA: TGTGCCTGGAAAACAGGGAATCAGCCCCAGCATTTT. Translating it yields CAWKTGNQPQHF.